Sequencing of this T cell receptor beta chain was carried out in a study of T cell responses to AZD1222 COVID-19 vaccine. Points from the study as a whole: White British people made up most donors, females outnumbered males, and clonal diversity was possibly underestimated.

Trimming pared 10 bases from V and 4 bases from J, leaving 10 bases between. The CDR3 runs to 11 residues. Germline values: CDR1 MDHEN, CDR2 SYDVKM. In the case of this clone: Antigen: not known.

Repertoires were generated with immunoSEQ multiplex PCR, while TCRdb's copy carries only in-frame clones and drops some. This sample has around 110,000 clones, with roughly 92% found just once. The chain uses TRBV28 and TRBJ1-2; D is undetermined. The sequence was collected from an adult who received the AZD1222 COVID-19 vaccine. The sample in question was peripheral blood, obtained 28 days after the second AZD1222 dose. The CDR3 DNA follows: TGTGCCACCCAACACGGCTATGGCTACACCTTC. This encodes CATQHGYGYTF.